This T cell receptor (beta chain) was recovered during a study of T cells after yellow fever vaccination. Whole-study findings and limits: Repertoires sorted by FACS could include abundant clonotypes that are contaminants from the bulk population. It was a weaker secondary response, yet one that peaked faster, at day 5 versus 15.

Synthesis of TCR cDNA relied on 5'RACE template switching, which attached a universal primer site and UMIs. From the 5' RACE reads, TCRdb called clonotypes with MiXCR, one entry per CDR3 protein. The table records about 220,000 distinct CDR3 sequences, approximately 3% of them present only once. This clonotype was seen many times. Its antigen remains unidentified. The TCR originated in a man between 18 and 35 years old who received the YFV17D yellow fever vaccine. Material: CD4+ T cells sorted from PBMCs, obtained 10 days after the yellow fever booster vaccination.

The CDR3 sequence: CASSTRQGATDTQYF. The CDR3 DNA reads as TGCGCCAGCAGCACCAGACAGGGGGCGACAGATACGCAGTATTTT. J is TRBJ2-3 and V is TRBV5-1, with TRBD1 identical over 10 bases. Germline V gene sequence: CDR1 SGHRS, CDR2 YFSETQ. V trimming: 4 bases; J trimming: 3 bases; junction bases outside the gene matches: 5. The CDR3 has 15 amino acids.